The clone carrying this T cell receptor beta chain occurred once. Its antigen remains unidentified. Assay used: immunoSEQ multiplex PCR; TCRdb lists only in-frame clones, some missing. The sample contains more than 75,000 clones, 80% to 90% of which appear only once. CDR3 length: 15 residues. V was clipped by 2 bases and J by 7 bases, with 15 bases between them. CDR1 is SGHTA, CDR2 FQGTGA, per germline. This entry belongs to a study of OX40 agonist ivuxolimab in advanced cancers. The overall study: Each dose-escalation patient presented with hepatocellular carcinoma, melanoma, renal cell or head and neck cancer. Study observations and caveats: Some patients who did not respond also had low normalized T-cell clonal expansion.

The clonotype was recovered from an adult with an advanced solid tumor such as melanoma, head and neck, liver or kidney cancer. Material: CD4+ or CD8+ T cells sorted from blood, obtained in a trial of the OX40 agonist ivuxolimab. The chain joins TRBV7-3 to TRBJ1-3, with D unresolved. Written as DNA, the CDR3 is TGTGCCAGCAGCTTATGGGCCTCCGGCGGGAACACCATATATTTT. Translation gives CASSLWASGGNTIYF.